This TCR beta chain was obtained from a study of CD8 T cells in Susac syndrome. Study-level information: Patients with Susac syndrome had blood drawn and were at that point therapy-naive, on corticosteroids, or on intravenous immunoglobulin alone.

In germline, CDR1 is SQVTM, CDR2 ANQGSEA. This CDR3 comprises 13 residues. Trimming took 3 bases from V and 5 from J, leaving 13 bases between them. General observations from the study: Clonal expansion was present among Susac CD8+ cells. This expansion reached its peak in TEMRA cells and in active patients.

Susac syndrome patients met recently defined diagnostic criteria for definite or probable disease. For this clonotype: As yet, its antigen is unknown.

Reverse transcription of 0.5 to 1 ug RNA used random hexamers. TCRdb re-derived calls from the immunoSEQ multiplex PCR reads in MiXCR, one entry per CDR3 protein. The sample includes about 130,000 distinct CDR3 sequences, around 94% of them seen just once. This TCR was sampled from a human donor with Susac syndrome. This chain uses TRBV29-1 with TRBJ1-1; no clear D gene. Sequences were obtained from CD8+ T cells from PBMCs. The CDR3 loop is CSVEEGKSTEAFF. CDR3 coding DNA: TGCAGCGTTGAGGAGGGCAAGTCGACTGAAGCTTTCTTT.